A single sample gave rise to the 3 T cell receptor beta chains below, sequenced in a study of blood T cell repertoires in COVID-19 (TCRdb year 2020). The protocol used for the library was the immunoSEQ multiplex PCR assay. As stored in TCRdb, this immuneACCESS dataset retains in-frame rearrangements with V and J assigned. A fraction of the clones does not appear; measured against another copy, unresolved V genes explain less than half of the discrepancy, and the remainder lacks a known reason. Recorded for this sample are some 350,000 clones; approximately 91% of them occurred a single time. The top ten hold just under 7.5% of the sample. The sequencing sample was made of peripheral blood. Receptor source: a woman in her 70s with COVID-19, enrolled during active disease.

This chain connects TRBV7-9 to TRBJ2-1; TRBD1 matches at 8 bases. Germline V gene data show CDR1 as SEHNR and CDR2 as FQNEAQ (reference sequence). CDR3 length: 16 amino acids. The ends lost 1 base at V and 15 bases at J; junction bases unmatched: 17. The CDR3 DNA sequence: TGTGCCAGCAGCTTAGTAGGTGGGCCAGGGGGCGAGAGTTCGTTCTTC. This sequence encodes CASSLVGGPGGESSFF.

The chain carries TRBV6-2 or TRBV6-3 and TRBJ1-5; 7 bases agree with TRBD1. The CDR3 sequence is 15 residues long. The V gene's germline CDR1 is MNHEY and CDR2 SVGEGT. With 4 bases clipped from V and 2 bases from J, the junction kept 5 bases outside the gene matches. The CDR3 spells CASSSDRSGNQPQHF. In nucleotides, the CDR3 is TGTGCCAGCAGTTCGGACAGGTCGGGCAATCAGCCCCAGCATTTT.

The rearrangement links TRBV11-1 to TRBJ1-5, with D unclear. The CDR3 runs 13 residues. V was cut by 3 bases and J by 5 bases, with 8 bases left in between. Germline values: CDR1 SGHAT, CDR2 FQDESV (reference sequence). The CDR3: CASSFGPDQPQHF. CDR3 in DNA: TGTGCCAGCAGCTTTGGGCCTGATCAGCCCCAGCATTTT.